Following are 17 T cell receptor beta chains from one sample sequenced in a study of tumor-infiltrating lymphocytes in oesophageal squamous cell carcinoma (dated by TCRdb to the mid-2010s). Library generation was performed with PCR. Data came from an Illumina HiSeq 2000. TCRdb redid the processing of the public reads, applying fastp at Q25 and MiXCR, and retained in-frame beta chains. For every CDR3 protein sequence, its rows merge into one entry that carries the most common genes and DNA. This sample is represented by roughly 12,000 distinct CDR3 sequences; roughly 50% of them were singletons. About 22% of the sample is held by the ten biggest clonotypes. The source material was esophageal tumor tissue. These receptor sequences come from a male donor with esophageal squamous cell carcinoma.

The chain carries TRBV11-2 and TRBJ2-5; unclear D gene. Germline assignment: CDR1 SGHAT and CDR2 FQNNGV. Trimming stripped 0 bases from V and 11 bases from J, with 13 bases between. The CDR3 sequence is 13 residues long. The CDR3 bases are TGTGCCAGCAGCTTAGAACGGGCGCAAGAGCAGTACTTC. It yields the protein CASSLERAQEQYF.

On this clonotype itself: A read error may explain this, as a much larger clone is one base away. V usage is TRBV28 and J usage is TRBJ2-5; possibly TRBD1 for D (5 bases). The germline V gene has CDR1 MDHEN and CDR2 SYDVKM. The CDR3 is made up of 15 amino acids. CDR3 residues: CANSFRQGGYNEQYF. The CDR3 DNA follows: TGTGCCAACAGTTTCCGGCAGGGTGGCTACAATGAGCAGTACTTC.

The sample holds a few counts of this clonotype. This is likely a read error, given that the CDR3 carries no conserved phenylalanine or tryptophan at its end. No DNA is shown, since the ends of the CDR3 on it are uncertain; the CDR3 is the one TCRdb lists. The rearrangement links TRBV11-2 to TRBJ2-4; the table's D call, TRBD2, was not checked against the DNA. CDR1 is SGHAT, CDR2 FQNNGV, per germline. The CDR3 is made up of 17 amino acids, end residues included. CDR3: CASSPTSGRGNEQFFGP.

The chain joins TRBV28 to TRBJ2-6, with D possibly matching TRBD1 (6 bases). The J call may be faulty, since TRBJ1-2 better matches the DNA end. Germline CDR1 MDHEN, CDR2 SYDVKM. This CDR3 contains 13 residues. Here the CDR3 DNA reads TGTGCCAGCGGTGGGGGGCGCAGCTATGGCTACACCTTC. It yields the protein CASGGGRSYGYTF.

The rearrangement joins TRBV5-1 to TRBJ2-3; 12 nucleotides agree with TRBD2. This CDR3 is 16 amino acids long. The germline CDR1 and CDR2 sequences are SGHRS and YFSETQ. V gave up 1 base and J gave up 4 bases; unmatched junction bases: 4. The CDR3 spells CASSLWASGGADTQYF. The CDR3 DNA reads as TGCGCCAGCAGCTTGTGGGCTAGCGGGGGGGCAGATACGCAGTATTTT. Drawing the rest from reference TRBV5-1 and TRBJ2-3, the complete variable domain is KAGVTQTPRYLIKTRGQQVTLSCSPISGHRSVSWYQQTPGQGLQFLFEYFSETQRNKGNFPGRFSGRQFSNSRSEMNVSTLELGDSALYLCASSLWASGGADTQYFGPGTRLTVL.

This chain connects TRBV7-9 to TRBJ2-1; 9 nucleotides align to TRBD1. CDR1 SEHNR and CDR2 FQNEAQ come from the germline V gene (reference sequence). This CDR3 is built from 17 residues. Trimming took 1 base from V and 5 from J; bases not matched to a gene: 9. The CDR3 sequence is CASSLVVGQGRDNEQFF. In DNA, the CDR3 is TGTGCCAGCAGCTTAGTGGTGGGACAGGGTCGGGACAATGAGCAGTTCTTC. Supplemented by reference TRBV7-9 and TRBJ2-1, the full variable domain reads DTGVSQNPRHKITKRGQNVTFRCDPISEHNRLYWYRQTLGQGPEFLTYFQNEAQLEKSRLLSDRFSAERPKGSFSTLEIQRTEQGDSAMYLCASSLVVGQGRDNEQFFGPGTRLTVL.

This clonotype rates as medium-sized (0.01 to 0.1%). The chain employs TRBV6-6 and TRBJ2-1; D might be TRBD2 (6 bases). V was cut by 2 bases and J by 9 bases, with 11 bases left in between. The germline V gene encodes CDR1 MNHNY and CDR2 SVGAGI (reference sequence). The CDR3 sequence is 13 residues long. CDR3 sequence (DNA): TGTGCCAGCAGTTACAAACTAGCTGGTGAGCAGTTCTTC. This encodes CASSYKLAGEQFF.

CDR3 nucleotide sequence: TGTGCCAGCAACCCCGCGGGGCGGATTAACACCGGGGAGCTGTTTTTT. Protein: CASNPAGRINTGELFF. V and J are TRBV7-6 and TRBJ2-2, with a weak D call TRBD2 (6 bases). Germline lookup yields CDR1 SGHVS and CDR2 FNYEAQ. V lost 7 bases and J 2 bases, leaving 17 bases between the germline ends. The CDR3 runs to 16 residues.

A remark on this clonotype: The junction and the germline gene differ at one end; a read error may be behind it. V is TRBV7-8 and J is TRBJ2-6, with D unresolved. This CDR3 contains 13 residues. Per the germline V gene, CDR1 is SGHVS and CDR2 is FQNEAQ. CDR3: CASSLGFDSPLHF. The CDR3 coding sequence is TGTGCCAGCAGCTTAGGGTTCGATTCACCCCTCCACTTC.

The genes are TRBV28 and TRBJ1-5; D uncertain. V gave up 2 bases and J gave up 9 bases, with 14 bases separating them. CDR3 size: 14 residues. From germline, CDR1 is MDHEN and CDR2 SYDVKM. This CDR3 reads CASSLSQAPGPQHF. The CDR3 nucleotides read TGTGCCAGCAGTTTAAGTCAGGCCCCGGGGCCCCAGCATTTT.

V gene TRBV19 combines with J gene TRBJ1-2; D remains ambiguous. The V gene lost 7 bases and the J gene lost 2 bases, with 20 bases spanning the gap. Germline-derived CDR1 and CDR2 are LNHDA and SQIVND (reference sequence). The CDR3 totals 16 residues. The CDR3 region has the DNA TGTGCCAGTACCCACGTATCCCGGCCAGCAAACTATGGCTACACCTTC. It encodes CASTHVSRPANYGYTF.

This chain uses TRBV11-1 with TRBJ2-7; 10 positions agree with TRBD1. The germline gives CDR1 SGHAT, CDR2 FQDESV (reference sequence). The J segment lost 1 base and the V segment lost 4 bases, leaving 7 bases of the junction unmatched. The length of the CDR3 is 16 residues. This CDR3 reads CASSSVRTGGSYEQYF. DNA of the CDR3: TGTGCCAGCAGCTCGGTAAGGACAGGGGGTTCCTACGAGCAGTACTTC.

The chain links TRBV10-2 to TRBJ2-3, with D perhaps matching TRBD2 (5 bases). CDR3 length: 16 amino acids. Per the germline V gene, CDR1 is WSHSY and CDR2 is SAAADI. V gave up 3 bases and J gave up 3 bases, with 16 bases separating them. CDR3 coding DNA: TGCGCCAGCAGTGACCTTCACGGGATCTCGACAGATACGCAGTATTTT. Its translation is CASSDLHGISTDTQYF.

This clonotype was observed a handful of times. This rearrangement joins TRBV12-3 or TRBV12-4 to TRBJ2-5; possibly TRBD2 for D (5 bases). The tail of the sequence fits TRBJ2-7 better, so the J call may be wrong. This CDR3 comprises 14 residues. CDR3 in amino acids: CASSLATAGYEQYF. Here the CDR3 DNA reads TGTGCCAGCAGTTTAGCGACCGCGGGCTACGAGCAGTACTTC.

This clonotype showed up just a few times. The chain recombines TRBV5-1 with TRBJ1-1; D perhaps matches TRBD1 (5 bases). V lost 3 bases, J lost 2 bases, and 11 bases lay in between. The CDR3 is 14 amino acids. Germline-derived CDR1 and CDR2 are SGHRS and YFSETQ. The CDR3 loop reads CASSSQGFNTEAFF. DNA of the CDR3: TGCGCCAGCAGCTCTCAGGGTTTTAACACTGAAGCTTTCTTT. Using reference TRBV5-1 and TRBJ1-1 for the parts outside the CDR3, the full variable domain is KAGVTQTPRYLIKTRGQQVTLSCSPISGHRSVSWYQQTPGQGLQFLFEYFSETQRNKGNFPGRFSGRQFSNSRSEMNVSTLELGDSALYLCASSSQGFNTEAFFGQGTRLTVV.

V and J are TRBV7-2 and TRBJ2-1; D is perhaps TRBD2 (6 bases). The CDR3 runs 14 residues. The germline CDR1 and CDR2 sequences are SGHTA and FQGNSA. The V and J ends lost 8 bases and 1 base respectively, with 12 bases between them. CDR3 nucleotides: TGTGCCAGCTCCCGGGAGATTTCCTACAATGAGCAGTTCTTC. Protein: CASSREISYNEQFF.

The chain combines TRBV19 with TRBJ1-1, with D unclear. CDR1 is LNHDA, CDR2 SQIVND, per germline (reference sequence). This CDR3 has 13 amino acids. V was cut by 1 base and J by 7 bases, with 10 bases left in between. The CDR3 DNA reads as TGTGCCAGTAGTATAGGAGGGTTGGGTGAAGCTTTCTTT. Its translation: CASSIGGLGEAFF. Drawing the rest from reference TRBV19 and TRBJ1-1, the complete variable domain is DGGITQSPKYLFRKEGQNVTLSCEQNLNHDAMYWYRQDPGQGLRLIYYSQIVNDFQKGDIAEGYSVSREKKESFPLTVTSAQKNPTAFYLCASSIGGLGEAFFGQGTRLTVV.